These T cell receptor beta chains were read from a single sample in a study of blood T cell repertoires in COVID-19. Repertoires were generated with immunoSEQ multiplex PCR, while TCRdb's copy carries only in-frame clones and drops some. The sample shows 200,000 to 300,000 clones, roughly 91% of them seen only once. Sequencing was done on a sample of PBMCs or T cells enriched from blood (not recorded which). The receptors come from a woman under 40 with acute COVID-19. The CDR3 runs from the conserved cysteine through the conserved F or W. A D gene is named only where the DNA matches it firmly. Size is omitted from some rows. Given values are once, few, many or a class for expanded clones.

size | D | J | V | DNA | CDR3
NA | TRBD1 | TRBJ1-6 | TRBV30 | TGTGCCTCCAACAGGGGCTCGAGCTCCTATAATTCACCCCTCCACTTT | CASNRGSSSYNSPLHF
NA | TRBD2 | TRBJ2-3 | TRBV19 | TGTGCCAGTAGTAACCGACTAGCGGGGGAGCTCACAGATACGCAGTATTTT | CASSNRLAGELTDTQYF
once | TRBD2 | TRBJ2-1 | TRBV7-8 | TGTGCCAGCCGGACTAGCGGGGTGAGCTCCTACAATGAGCAGTTCTTC | CASRTSGVSSYNEQFF
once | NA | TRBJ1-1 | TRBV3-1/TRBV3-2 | TGTGCCAGCAGCCAAGGTAGAAGGGGTTGGACTGAAGCTTTCTTT | CASSQGRRGWTEAFF
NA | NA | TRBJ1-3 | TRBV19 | TGTGCCAGTAGTGGGACTCTTAGCTACACATCCAGGGTCACCATATATTTT | CASSGTLSYTSRVTIYF
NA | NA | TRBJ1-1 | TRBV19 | TGTGCCAGTAGTATAATAGGGGATGAAGCTTTCTTT | CASSIIGDEAFF
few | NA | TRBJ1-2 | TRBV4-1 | TGCGCCAGCAATCCACAGGGAGGGCGAGGCTACACCTTC | CASNPQGGRGYTF
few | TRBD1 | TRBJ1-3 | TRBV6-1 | TGTGCCAGCAGTGAACGGGACAGATCTGGAAACACCATATATTTT | CASSERDRSGNTIYF
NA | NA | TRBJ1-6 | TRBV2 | TGTGCCAGCAGTGTAGCGGGGGCGAATTCACCCCTCCACTTT | CASSVAGANSPLHF
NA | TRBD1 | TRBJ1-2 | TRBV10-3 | TGTGCCATCAGTGGGGGACAGGGACCCTATGGCTACACCTTC | CAISGGQGPYGYTF
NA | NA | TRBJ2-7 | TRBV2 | TGTGCCAGCAGTTTTACAGGGCGAACGGTTCTCGGGCAGTATTTC | CASSFTGRTVLGQYF
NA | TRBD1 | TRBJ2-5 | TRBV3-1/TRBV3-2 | TGTGCCAGCAGCCAAGAGGAAAGGGGGCGGAACCAGTACTTC | CASSQEERGRNQYF
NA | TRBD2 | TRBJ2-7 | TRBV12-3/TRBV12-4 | TGTGCCAGCAGCCCGGGACTACCCTCTTCGCAGTACTTC | CASSPGLPSSQYF
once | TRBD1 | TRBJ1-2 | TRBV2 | TGTGCCAGCACCCTGCCCTCGGACAGGGACGATGGCTACACCTTC | CASTLPSDRDDGYTF
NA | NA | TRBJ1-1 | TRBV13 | TGTGCCAGCAGCCCTTTTGACAGTGAAGCTTTCTTT | CASSPFDSEAFF
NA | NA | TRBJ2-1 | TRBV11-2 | TGTGCCAGCAGCACCAGACATATTTACAATGAGCAGTTCTTC | CASSTRHIYNEQFF
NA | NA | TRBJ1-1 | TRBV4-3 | TGCGCCAGCAGCCAAGGTGGGACCTGGGGGCAAGCTTTCTTT | CASSQGGTWGQAFF
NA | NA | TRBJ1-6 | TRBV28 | TGTGCCAGCAGGTTCAGTTATAATTCACCCCTCCACTTT | CASRFSYNSPLHF
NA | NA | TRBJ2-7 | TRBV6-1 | TGTGCCAGCAGTGTTGCGGGGTGGCCCGGGGCCTACGAGCAGTACTTC | CASSVAGWPGAYEQYF
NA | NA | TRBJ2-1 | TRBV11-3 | TGTGCCAGCAGCTTAGACCTGGGGCAGAGCGAGCAGTTCTTC | CASSLDLGQSEQFF
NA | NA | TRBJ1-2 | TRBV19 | TGTGCCAGTATCGAATTCGGGACAAACGAGGGCTATGGCTACACCTTC | CASIEFGTNEGYGYTF
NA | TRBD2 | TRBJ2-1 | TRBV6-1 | TGTGCCAGCAGTGGACTACTAGCGGGGAGCTCCTACAATGAGCAGTTCTTC | CASSGLLAGSSYNEQFF
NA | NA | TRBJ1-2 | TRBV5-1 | TGCGCCAGCAGCTTGGGGGACATGTATGGCTACACCTTC | CASSLGDMYGYTF
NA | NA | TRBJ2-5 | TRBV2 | TGTGCCAGCACCCCGCTAAGGGCGGGAGAGACCCAGTACTTC | CASTPLRAGETQYF
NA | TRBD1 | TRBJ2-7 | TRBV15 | TGTGCCACCAGCCCTCGGACAGGGTTTGACTACGAGCAGTACTTC | CATSPRTGFDYEQYF
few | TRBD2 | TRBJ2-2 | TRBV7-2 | TGTGCCAGCAGCTCCCGCGGGGGGGGCACCGGGGAGCTGTTTTTT | CASSSRGGGTGELFF
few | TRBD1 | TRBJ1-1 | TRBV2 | TGTGCCAGCAGTGATTACAGGGGGGACACTGAAGCTTTCTTT | CASSDYRGDTEAFF
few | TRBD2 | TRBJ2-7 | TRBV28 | TGTGCCAGCAGCTCACTAGCGGGGGGAAATTACGAGCAGTACTTC | CASSSLAGGNYEQYF
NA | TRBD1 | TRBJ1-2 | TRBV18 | TGTGCCAGCTCCCTAAGGACAGGAGCTAACTATGGCTACACCTTC | CASSLRTGANYGYTF
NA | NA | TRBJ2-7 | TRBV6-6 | TGTGCCAGCAGTTACTCGATGTCAGGGAGGACCTACGAGCAGTACTTC | CASSYSMSGRTYEQYF
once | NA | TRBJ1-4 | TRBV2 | TGTGCCAGCAGGCAGGGTAATGAAAAACTGTTTTTT | CASRQGNEKLFF
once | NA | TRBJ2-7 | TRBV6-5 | TGTGCCAGCATCGGGAAGTACGAGCAGTACTTC | CASIGKYEQYF
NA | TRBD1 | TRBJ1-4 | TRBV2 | TGTGCCAGTACCGTCCCGGGACAGGGTGTAAAAGGTGAAAAACTGTTTTTT | CASTVPGQGVKGEKLFF
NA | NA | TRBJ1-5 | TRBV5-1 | TGCGCCAGCAGCCCCGAGGGGGGGCAGCCCCAGCATTTT | CASSPEGGQPQHF
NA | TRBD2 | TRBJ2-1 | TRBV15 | TGTGCCACCAGCAGATCCCCTAAAGCGGGGGGGCTTGGTGAGCAGTTCTTC | CATSRSPKAGGLGEQFF
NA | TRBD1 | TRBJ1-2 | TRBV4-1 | TGCGCCAGCAGTCCGTCCGGGACAGGGAGAGGCTACACCTTC | CASSPSGTGRGYTF
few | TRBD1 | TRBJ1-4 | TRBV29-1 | TGCAGCGTGGTATCCAGGGGGCTTAATGAAAAACTGTTTTTT | CSVVSRGLNEKLFF
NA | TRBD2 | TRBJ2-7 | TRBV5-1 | TGCGCCAGCAGTCTACGGGGCGGGGGGGACTACGAGCAGTACTTC | CASSLRGGGDYEQYF
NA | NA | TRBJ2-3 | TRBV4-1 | TGCGCCAGCAGCCAATATGTCCCCAGCACAGATACGCAGTATTTT | CASSQYVPSTDTQYF
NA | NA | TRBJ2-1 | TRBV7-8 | TGTGCCAGCAGCTTAGGAGGCCACTACAATGAGCAGTTCTTC | CASSLGGHYNEQFF
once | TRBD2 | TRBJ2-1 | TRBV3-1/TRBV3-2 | TGTGCCAGCAGCCTGGGGAGGGGTAGCTCCTACAATGAGCAGTTCTTC | CASSLGRGSSYNEQFF
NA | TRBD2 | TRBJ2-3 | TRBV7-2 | TGTGCCAGCAGCTCGAAACTAGCGGGGGGCACAGATACGCAGTATTTT | CASSSKLAGGTDTQYF